Below are 17 T cell receptor beta chains sequenced from a single sample in a study of T cell changes during pregnancy in multiple sclerosis. Data came from immunoSEQ multiplex PCR; TCRdb stores just in-frame clones and leaves some out. Among around 36,000 clones listed, 75% to 95% were seen once. The source was CD4+ T cells from peripheral blood mononuclear cells, collected in the third trimester of pregnancy. Receptor source: a female donor with multiple sclerosis, enrolled in a pregnancy study.

The rearrangement links TRBV2 to TRBJ2-5; TRBD1 matches at 12 bases. Germline V gene sequence: CDR1 SNHLY, CDR2 FYNNEI. Losses at the gene ends were 6 bases for V and 1 base for J; bases not matched to a gene: 3. This CDR3 has 15 residues. The CDR3 reads CASSLGQGAQETQYF. CDR3 bases: TGTGCCAGCAGCTTGGGACAGGGGGCCCAAGAGACCCAGTACTTC.

The rearrangement uses TRBV2 and TRBJ2-7; tentatively, D is TRBD1 (5 bases). Germline V gene data show CDR1 as SNHLY and CDR2 as FYNNEI. This CDR3 region has 13 residues. Trimming stripped 0 bases from V and 7 bases from J, with 10 bases between. The CDR3: CASSEAPGSEQYF. As DNA, the CDR3 is TGTGCCAGCAGTGAAGCTCCAGGGTCAGAGCAGTACTTC.

This chain joins TRBV6-6 and TRBJ1-5; D might be TRBD1 (6 bases). The length of the CDR3 is 15 residues. Germline V gene lookup returns CDR1 MNHNY and CDR2 SVGAGI (reference sequence). V dropped 6 bases and J dropped 3 bases, with 15 bases sitting between them. CDR3 loop: CASRETDRPNQPQHF. The CDR3, as DNA: TGTGCCAGCAGGGAGACGGACAGACCCAATCAGCCCCAGCATTTT.

The chain joins TRBV29-1 to TRBJ1-5, with TRBD1 matching 7 bases. CDR1 is SQVTM and CDR2 is ANQGSEA in the germline V gene. Trimming removed 6 bases from V and 2 bases from J; junction bases left unmatched: 4. The CDR3 is made up of 13 amino acids. The CDR3 DNA reads as TGCAGCGTCGGGGACAGAGGCAATCAGCCCCAGCATTTT. Translation gives CSVGDRGNQPQHF.

The chain couples TRBV25-1 to TRBJ1-2; 7 bases map to TRBD1. From germline, CDR1 is MGHDK and CDR2 SYGVNS. V was pared by 6 bases and J by 4 bases, with 5 bases of the junction left unmatched. There are 13 residues in the CDR3. Here the CDR3 reads CASSGQVFYGYTF. CDR3 nucleotides: TGTGCCAGCAGCGGACAGGTTTTCTATGGCTACACCTTC.

The chain links TRBV28 to TRBJ2-1; 10 positions agree with TRBD1. The CDR3 loop spans 15 amino acids. V shed 7 bases, J shed 7 bases, and the junction held 10 bases outside the gene matches. The germline CDR1 and CDR2 sequences are MDHEN and SYDVKM. In DNA, the CDR3 is TGTGCCAGCAATACCGGACAGGGGGGAGGAAATGAGCAGTTCTTC. This encodes CASNTGQGGGNEQFF.

V and J are TRBV5-1 and TRBJ2-5; TRBD1 agrees at 7 bases. The V and J ends lost 8 bases and 3 bases, in that order; junction bases with no gene match: 7. CDR1 SGHRS and CDR2 YFSETQ come from the germline V gene. The CDR3 sequence is 13 residues long. As DNA, the CDR3 is TGCGCCAGTACAACAGGGGTTAAAGAGACCCAGTACTTC. This encodes CASTTGVKETQYF.

The gene calls are TRBV4-1 and TRBJ2-1; D possibly corresponds to TRBD2 (6 bases). Germline V gives CDR1 MGHRA, CDR2 YSYEKL. This CDR3 is built from 16 residues. The ends were cut back, 1 base at V and 7 bases at J, with 17 bases in the middle. CDR3 DNA: TGCGCCAGCAGCCAAGTAAGGGGAGGTAGTAAGAATGAGCAGTTCTTC. The encoded protein is CASSQVRGGSKNEQFF.

This clone has just a few counts. This chain joins TRBV19 and TRBJ2-1, with TRBD2 identical over 9 bases. Losses at the gene ends were 10 bases for V and 7 bases for J; bases not matched to a gene: 11. The CDR3 covers 14 residues. The germline CDR1 and CDR2 sequences are LNHDA and SQIVND (reference sequence). The CDR3 region is CATIAASGINEQFF. The CDR3 DNA sequence: TGTGCCACTATCGCGGCTAGCGGGATTAATGAGCAGTTCTTC.

The chain recombines TRBV7-7 with TRBJ2-2; the match to TRBD2 covers 12 bases. The CDR3 consists of 16 residues. Germline V gene lookup returns CDR1 SSHAT and CDR2 FNYEAQ (reference sequence). The J segment lost 4 bases and the V segment lost 5 bases, leaving 5 bases of the junction unmatched. The CDR3 sequence: CASSRGLAGTTGELFF. The CDR3 DNA reads as TGTGCCAGCAGCAGAGGACTAGCGGGAACCACCGGGGAGCTGTTTTTT.

The V call is TRBV6-5, the J call TRBJ1-1; D gene ambiguous. The CDR3 extends over 13 amino acids. The V gene lost 6 bases and the J gene lost 3 bases, with 11 bases spanning the gap. The germline V gene has CDR1 MNHEY and CDR2 SVGAGI. The CDR3 is CASSSIRDTEAFF. In DNA form, the CDR3 reads TGTGCCAGCAGCTCTATACGGGACACTGAAGCTTTCTTT.

This chain uses TRBV28 with TRBJ1-5; 7 nucleotides line up with TRBD1. V lost 6 bases to trimming and J lost 2 bases; unmatched junction nucleotides: 7. This CDR3 is built from 15 residues. CDR1 MDHEN and CDR2 SYDVKM come from the germline V gene. The CDR3 nucleotides are TGTGCCAGCAGGCTTCAGGGGGGTGGCAATCAGCCCCAGCATTTT. This gives the protein CASRLQGGGNQPQHF. The full variable domain, its missing parts supplied by reference TRBV28 and TRBJ1-5, is DVKVTQSSRYLVKRTGEKVFLECVQDMDHENMFWYRQDPGLGLRLIYFSYDVKMKEKGDIPEGYSVSREKKERFSLILESASTNQTSMYLCASRLQGGGNQPQHFGDGTRLSIL.

The rearrangement joins TRBV28 to TRBJ2-3; 9 bases agree with TRBD2. From germline, CDR1 is MDHEN and CDR2 SYDVKM. This CDR3 comprises 17 residues. V lost 6 bases to trimming and J lost 8 bases; unmatched junction nucleotides: 18. In DNA form, the CDR3 reads TGTGCCAGCAGCCCCCTTTTTTTGGCGGGAGGGGGAGGTACGCAGTATTTT. This translates into CASSPLFLAGGGGTQYF.

This rearrangement joins TRBV6-6 to TRBJ1-1, with D tentatively TRBD1 (6 bases). The CDR3 is 14 amino acids. Germline V gives CDR1 MNHNY, CDR2 SVGAGI (reference sequence). V was shortened by 5 bases and J by 2 bases, with 12 bases between the two germline ends. CDR3 residues: CASSARQANTEAFF. As DNA, the CDR3 is TGTGCCAGCAGTGCGCGACAGGCCAACACTGAAGCTTTCTTT.

The chain is built from TRBV6-1 and TRBJ2-7, with 10 positions matching TRBD2. Germline V gene lookup returns CDR1 MNHNS and CDR2 SASEGT. CDR3 length equals 15 residues. Trimming removed 6 bases from V and 0 bases from J; junction bases left unmatched: 5. The CDR3 DNA reads as TGTGCCAGCAGAGTGTCTAGCGGGAGCTCCTACGAGCAGTACTTC. It translates to CASRVSSGSSYEQYF.

J is TRBJ1-1 and V is TRBV7-2, with D maybe TRBD1 (6 bases). The CDR3 consists of 13 residues. V lost 5 bases and J lost 6, with 13 bases in between. Germline V lookup: CDR1 SGHTA, CDR2 FQGNSA. CDR3 in amino acids: CASSPGGGPEAFF. The CDR3 bases are TGTGCCAGCAGCCCGGGGGGCGGCCCTGAAGCTTTCTTT.

The chain recombines TRBV27 with TRBJ2-1; TRBD2 matches 7 bases. With V trimmed by 2 bases and J by 10 bases, 11 bases remained unmatched. This CDR3 region has 15 residues. Looked up from germline, CDR1 is MNHEY and CDR2 is SMNVEV (reference sequence). The CDR3 sequence: CASSLAGARPPEQFF. CDR3 coding DNA: TGTGCCAGCAGTTTAGCGGGAGCGCGTCCCCCCGAGCAGTTCTTC.